These T cell receptor beta chains were read from a single sample in a study of T cell responses to AZD1222 COVID-19 vaccine. The protocol was immunoSEQ multiplex PCR, while the TCRdb copy is restricted to in-frame clones and leaves out a portion. This table has 150,000 to 200,000 clones, roughly nine tenths appearing once. The sequencing used peripheral blood, collected 28 days after the second AZD1222 dose. The source of these receptors is an adult who received the AZD1222 COVID-19 vaccine. Each CDR3 is given with its conserved first and last residue. D genes are given only for firm matches. Rows may omit the clone size; those that give it use once, few, many or a size class.

d_gene: TRBD1; v_gene: TRBV27; j_gene: TRBJ1-5; abundance: NA; CDR3nt: TGTGCCAGCAGGTATACAGGGGGCGGCCAGCCCCAGCATTTT; CDR3aa: CASRYTGGGQPQHF
d_gene: TRBD2; v_gene: TRBV28; j_gene: TRBJ2-1; abundance: NA; CDR3nt: TGTGCCAGCAGGTCCGGGACTAGCATTTACAATGAGCAGTTCTTC; CDR3aa: CASRSGTSIYNEQFF
d_gene: NA; v_gene: TRBV2; j_gene: TRBJ1-5; abundance: once; CDR3nt: TGTGCCAGCAGTGAAGGGGGCAGGAGGATCAATCAGCCCCAGCATTTT; CDR3aa: CASSEGGRRINQPQHF
d_gene: TRBD2; v_gene: TRBV18; j_gene: TRBJ2-7; abundance: once; CDR3nt: TGTGCCAGCTCACCAGCGGGAGCCTCCTACGAGCAGTACTTC; CDR3aa: CASSPAGASYEQYF
d_gene: TRBD2; v_gene: TRBV27; j_gene: TRBJ2-7; abundance: NA; CDR3nt: TGTGCCAGCAGCTATCTAGCGGGGGTCTCCTACGAGCAGTACTTC; CDR3aa: CASSYLAGVSYEQYF
d_gene: TRBD1; v_gene: TRBV6-6; j_gene: TRBJ2-2; abundance: NA; CDR3nt: TGTGCCAGCAGTGATACAGGGGGCTCCGGGGAGCTGTTTTTT; CDR3aa: CASSDTGGSGELFF
d_gene: TRBD2; v_gene: TRBV10-3; j_gene: TRBJ2-2; abundance: NA; CDR3nt: TGTGCCTCTAGCGGGAAGGTCACCGGGGAGCTGTTTTTT; CDR3aa: CASSGKVTGELFF
d_gene: TRBD2; v_gene: TRBV6-4; j_gene: TRBJ2-1; abundance: NA; CDR3nt: TGTGCCAGCAGTGACTCAATAGCGGGGGGGTACAATGAGCAGTTCTTC; CDR3aa: CASSDSIAGGYNEQFF
d_gene: NA; v_gene: TRBV3-1/TRBV3-2; j_gene: TRBJ1-2; abundance: NA; CDR3nt: TGTGCCAGCAGCCAAGGTCCTAACTATGGCTACACCTTC; CDR3aa: CASSQGPNYGYTF
d_gene: TRBD2; v_gene: TRBV14; j_gene: TRBJ2-3; abundance: NA; CDR3nt: TGTGCCAGCAGCCTACTAGCGGGGCGAACTAGCACAGATACGCAGTATTTT; CDR3aa: CASSLLAGRTSTDTQYF
d_gene: NA; v_gene: TRBV7-9; j_gene: TRBJ2-7; abundance: NA; CDR3nt: TGTGCCAGCAGCCAGCTTATAGGCGAAGGTCCCGGGACCTACGAGCAGTACTTC; CDR3aa: CASSQLIGEGPGTYEQYF
d_gene: TRBD1; v_gene: TRBV5-4; j_gene: TRBJ2-7; abundance: NA; CDR3nt: TGTGCCAGCAGCTTCGGGACAGCGATGATCTACGAGCAGTACTTC; CDR3aa: CASSFGTAMIYEQYF
d_gene: NA; v_gene: TRBV7-8; j_gene: TRBJ1-6; abundance: NA; CDR3nt: TGTGCCAGCAGCTTAGACCCGAACAGGGCCCAATCCGATAATTCACCCCTCCACTTT; CDR3aa: CASSLDPNRAQSDNSPLHF
d_gene: TRBD1; v_gene: TRBV7-9; j_gene: TRBJ1-3; abundance: NA; CDR3nt: TGTGCCAGCAGCTTATCAGGGGGTCCGGCTGGAAACACCATATATTTT; CDR3aa: CASSLSGGPAGNTIYF
d_gene: NA; v_gene: TRBV9; j_gene: TRBJ2-3; abundance: NA; CDR3nt: TGTGCCAGCAGCGTAGTTCTCACAGATACGCAGTATTTT; CDR3aa: CASSVVLTDTQYF
d_gene: TRBD2; v_gene: TRBV6-1; j_gene: TRBJ2-1; abundance: NA; CDR3nt: TGTGCCAGCAGTGAGCGGACTAGCGGGGATAATGAGCAGTTCTTC; CDR3aa: CASSERTSGDNEQFF
d_gene: NA; v_gene: TRBV6-5; j_gene: TRBJ1-5; abundance: NA; CDR3nt: TGTGCCAGCAGTTCTCTGAGGACATTCAATCAGCCCCAGCATTTT; CDR3aa: CASSSLRTFNQPQHF
d_gene: NA; v_gene: TRBV5-4; j_gene: TRBJ1-4; abundance: NA; CDR3nt: TGTGCCAGCAGCTTGGACGGTGCAACTAATGAAAAACTGTTTTTT; CDR3aa: CASSLDGATNEKLFF
d_gene: TRBD1; v_gene: TRBV19; j_gene: TRBJ1-2; abundance: NA; CDR3nt: TGTGCCAGTACTCCCGGGGACAGGGGCTATGGCTACACCTTC; CDR3aa: CASTPGDRGYGYTF
d_gene: TRBD1; v_gene: TRBV19; j_gene: TRBJ2-4; abundance: NA; CDR3nt: TGTGCCAGTAGTTCACAGGGGGCGGCCAAAAACATTCAGTACTTC; CDR3aa: CASSSQGAAKNIQYF
d_gene: NA; v_gene: TRBV18; j_gene: TRBJ1-3; abundance: NA; CDR3nt: TGTGCCAGCTCACCATTCTCTCCGGGGACTGGAGGCGGAAACACCATATATTTT; CDR3aa: CASSPFSPGTGGGNTIYF
d_gene: NA; v_gene: TRBV6-2/TRBV6-3; j_gene: TRBJ1-5; abundance: NA; CDR3nt: TGTGCCAGCAGTTACGGACGTAATAGCAATCAGCCCCAGCATTTT; CDR3aa: CASSYGRNSNQPQHF
d_gene: NA; v_gene: TRBV5-1; j_gene: TRBJ2-7; abundance: NA; CDR3nt: TGCGCCAGCAGCTTGGCGGTAACCTCCTCCTACGAGCAGTACTTC; CDR3aa: CASSLAVTSSYEQYF